The 27 T cell receptor beta chains below were found in one sample sequenced in a study of CD8 T cells in Susac syndrome. Reverse transcription of about 0.45 to 1 ug RNA used random hexamers. TCRdb fed the immunoSEQ multiplex PCR reads into MiXCR, producing one record per CDR3 protein. Among roughly 150,000 distinct CDR3 sequences listed, roughly 94% were seen once. Source material: CD4+ T cells from PBMCs. Source of these receptors: a human donor in good health.

The chain links TRBV10-3 to TRBJ2-7; D not certain. The V gene lost 0 bases and the J gene lost 1 base, with 10 bases spanning the gap. The CDR3 is 15 residues long. CDR1 is ENHRY and CDR2 is SYGVKD in the germline V gene. CDR3 loop: CAISESGSGSYEQYF. CDR3 DNA sequence: TGTGCCATCAGTGAGTCGGGGTCCGGGTCCTACGAGCAGTACTTC.

This clonotype was picked up a small number of times. The chain employs TRBV4-1 and TRBJ2-5; maybe TRBD1 (5 bases). The V end was cut by 6 bases, the J end by 4 bases, with 15 bases between. In germline, CDR1 is MGHRA, CDR2 YSYEKL. This CDR3 is built from 14 residues. The CDR3 nucleotides are TGCGCCAGCAGGAAAACAGGTTTTCGAGAGACCCAGTACTTC. Protein product: CASRKTGFRETQYF.

This clonotype was observed once. The gene calls are TRBV7-9 and TRBJ2-6; 9 bases are shared with TRBD1. The CDR3 covers 18 residues. Germline trimming cut 0 bases from V and 2 bases from J; bases unmatched to any gene: 5. The germline gives CDR1 SEHNR, CDR2 FQNEAQ (reference sequence). CDR3 coding DNA: TGTGCCAGCAGCTTAGCATCGGGACAGGGACCTGGGGCCAACGTCCTGACTTTC. Translation gives CASSLASGQGPGANVLTF.

The J gene is TRBJ2-1, the V gene TRBV10-3; 8 bases fit TRBD2. Unmatched junction bases numbered 8, after V lost 8 bases and J lost 5 bases. The CDR3 is 14 residues long. From germline, CDR1 is ENHRY and CDR2 SYGVKD. In DNA form, the CDR3 reads TGTGCCATCCGACGGGGGGGGCTGAACAATGAGCAGTTCTTC. It codes for CAIRRGGLNNEQFF.

The chain joins TRBV6-5 to TRBJ1-5, with 8 bases lining up with TRBD1. The CDR3 spans 17 residues. With 0 bases clipped from V and 0 bases from J, the junction kept 4 bases outside the gene matches. Germline V gene lookup returns CDR1 MNHEY and CDR2 SVGAGI. The CDR3 loop is CASSYSQQGDSNQPQHF. The DNA of the CDR3 is TGTGCCAGCAGTTACTCGCAACAGGGGGATAGCAATCAGCCCCAGCATTTT.

This chain connects TRBV7-8 to TRBJ2-2, with 8 bases aligning to TRBD2. Germline V gene data show CDR1 as SGHVS and CDR2 as FQNEAQ. The trim removed 5 bases at V and 0 bases at J, leaving 11 bases unmatched. This CDR3 region has 18 residues. CDR3: CASSTRGAGAPNTGELFF. CDR3 nucleotides: TGTGCCAGCAGCACCCGGGGAGCGGGGGCCCCGAACACCGGGGAGCTGTTTTTT.

V usage is TRBV7-9 and J usage is TRBJ2-3; the match to TRBD2 covers 10 bases. Losses at the gene ends were 3 bases for V and 3 bases for J; bases not matched to a gene: 3. Germline CDR1 reads SEHNR; CDR2 reads FQNEAQ (reference sequence). This CDR3 has 15 residues. This CDR3 reads CASSFGLAVTDTQYF. The CDR3 DNA reads TGTGCCAGCAGCTTCGGACTAGCGGTAACAGATACGCAGTATTTT.

This clonotype came up a few times. This chain uses TRBV2 with TRBJ2-7; 9 bases match TRBD2. Trimming at V came to 5 bases and at J to 2 bases, leaving 1 base not matched to a gene. This CDR3 contains 13 residues. CDR1 is SNHLY, CDR2 FYNNEI, per germline. CDR3: CASSLAGPYEQYF. The CDR3 region has the DNA TGTGCCAGCAGTCTAGCGGGGCCCTACGAGCAGTACTTC.

This clonotype was seen only a few times. The J gene is TRBJ1-1, the V gene TRBV4-1; D perhaps matches TRBD1 (5 bases). V lost 2 bases and J 1 base, leaving 14 bases between the germline ends. The germline gives CDR1 MGHRA, CDR2 YSYEKL. The CDR3 runs 16 residues. The CDR3 nucleotides read TGCGCCAGCAGCCAATCCCCGGGGGAGACGAACACTGAAGCTTTCTTT. Its protein is CASSQSPGETNTEAFF.

The V gene is TRBV9, the J gene TRBJ2-4; D ambiguous. In germline, CDR1 is SGDLS, CDR2 YYNGEE. Trimming removed 0 bases from V and 3 bases from J, with 10 bases in between. The CDR3 runs 15 residues. The chain's CDR3 is CASSVDPDNKNIQYF. CDR3 sequence (DNA): TGTGCCAGCAGCGTAGACCCAGACAACAAAAACATTCAGTACTTC. Drawing the rest from reference TRBV9 and TRBJ2-4, the complete variable domain is DSGVTQTPKHLITATGQRVTLRCSPRSGDLSVYWYQQSLDQGLQFLIQYYNGEERAKGNILERFSAQQFPDLHSELNLSSLELGDSALYFCASSVDPDNKNIQYFGAGTRLSVL.

The gene calls are TRBV7-9 and TRBJ2-5, with a weak D call TRBD1 (6 bases). The CDR3 consists of 17 residues. The V and J ends lost 1 base and 0 bases respectively, with 15 bases between them. Germline V CDR1 and CDR2: SEHNR, FQNEAQ (reference sequence). The CDR3 loop is CASSLGMQGTHQETQYF. CDR3 in DNA: TGTGCCAGCAGCTTAGGAATGCAGGGGACCCACCAAGAGACCCAGTACTTC.

This chain links TRBV5-6 with TRBJ1-1; a weak D match, TRBD1 (6 bases). The CDR3 is made up of 17 amino acids. V was pared by 0 bases and J by 5 bases, with 20 bases between. CDR1 SGHDT and CDR2 YYEEEE come from the germline V gene. This CDR3 reads CASSLAGHLTRRTEAFF. As DNA, the CDR3 is TGTGCCAGCAGCTTGGCGGGACACCTTACTCGGCGGACTGAAGCTTTCTTT.

V gene TRBV11-2 combines with J gene TRBJ2-3; D is uncertain. The V and J ends lost 3 bases and 6 bases respectively, with 7 bases between them. CDR3 size: 12 residues. From germline, CDR1 is SGHAT and CDR2 FQNNGV. CDR3 coding DNA: TGTGCCAGCAGCTTTACATCCGATACGCAGTATTTT. It codes for CASSFTSDTQYF.

The chain couples TRBV12-3 or TRBV12-4 to TRBJ2-7; 10 positions match TRBD1. The CDR3 has 14 amino acids. V was pared by 5 bases and J by 5 bases, with 6 bases of the junction left unmatched. The CDR3 here is CASSAQTGGNEQYF. CDR3 DNA: TGTGCCAGCAGTGCACAGACAGGGGGCAACGAGCAGTACTTC.

The CDR3 DNA reads TGTGCCAGCAGCCCACGGGGACTAGGGTACAATGAGCAGTTCTTC. It codes for CASSPRGLGYNEQFF. The V gene is TRBV11-2, the J gene TRBJ2-1; 8 bases map to TRBD2. Germline assignment: CDR1 SGHAT and CDR2 FQNNGV. J gave up 4 bases and V 5 bases, and 7 bases lay outside the gene matches. CDR3 length: 15 residues.

The chain links TRBV27 to TRBJ1-1, with D tentatively TRBD1 (5 bases). This CDR3 comprises 14 residues. V lost 3 bases, J lost 7 bases, and 15 bases lay in between. Germline CDR1 is MNHEY and CDR2 is SMNVEV (reference sequence). CDR3 protein: CASSFPGPNGEAFF. The DNA of the CDR3 is TGTGCCAGCAGTTTCCCAGGGCCGAATGGTGAAGCTTTCTTT.

The chain couples TRBV14 to TRBJ2-7, with D uncertain. This CDR3 is 15 amino acids long. CDR1 SGHDN and CDR2 FVKESK come from the germline V gene. The V gene lost 3 bases and the J gene lost 5 bases, with 17 bases spanning the gap. The CDR3 spells CASSQGWGLGDEQYF. The CDR3 DNA sequence: TGTGCCAGCAGCCAGGGGTGGGGATTGGGTGACGAGCAGTACTTC.

V gene TRBV19 combines with J gene TRBJ2-1; maybe TRBD2 (6 bases). V dropped 3 bases and J dropped 2 bases, with 11 bases sitting between them. Per the germline V gene, CDR1 is LNHDA and CDR2 is SQIVND (reference sequence). The CDR3 runs 15 residues. This chain's CDR3 is CASSMRGLTYNEQFF. The CDR3 DNA is TGTGCCAGTAGTATGCGGGGCCTTACCTACAATGAGCAGTTCTTC.

The CDR3 nucleotides read TGCAGTGCTAGAGTTTCGAGTAGGACAGGGGGCCTGAACTCACCCCTCCACTTT. It encodes CSARVSSRTGGLNSPLHF. The chain carries TRBV20-1 and TRBJ1-6; 11 nucleotides match TRBD1. Germline CDR1 and CDR2: DFQATT and SNEGSKA (reference sequence). Trimming took 1 base from V and 10 from J; bases not matched to a gene: 15. The CDR3 has 18 amino acids.

This chain connects TRBV28 to TRBJ2-3; TRBD1 or TRBD2 may be the D gene (6 bases each). The CDR3 length is 16 residues. Per germline, CDR1 MDHEN and CDR2 SYDVKM. Trimming left V 7 bases short and J 6 bases short, with 23 bases between. The DNA of the CDR3 is TGTGCCAGCACCCGACTTGGGGGGCCTAGTACGGATACGCAGTATTTT. Translation: CASTRLGGPSTDTQYF. Full variable domain (remainder filled in from reference TRBV28 and TRBJ2-3): DVKVTQSSRYLVKRTGEKVFLECVQDMDHENMFWYRQDPGLGLRLIYFSYDVKMKEKGDIPEGYSVSREKKERFSLILESASTNQTSMYLCASTRLGGPSTDTQYFGPGTRLTVL.

V gene TRBV20-1 combines with J gene TRBJ2-2, with D maybe TRBD1 (6 bases). Trimming removed 0 bases from V and 5 bases from J, with 7 bases in between. The CDR3 has 13 residues. Germline CDR1 is DFQATT and CDR2 is SNEGSKA (reference sequence). The CDR3 DNA is TGCAGTGCTAGAGAGGACAGTACCGGGGAGCTGTTTTTT. It is translated as CSAREDSTGELFF.

The gene calls are TRBV2 and TRBJ1-5; 7 nucleotides line up with TRBD1. Germline V gene data show CDR1 as SNHLY and CDR2 as FYNNEI. After removal of 5 bases from V and 3 bases from J, the junction contained 7 bases not matched to a gene. The CDR3 has 15 residues. CDR3 in DNA: TGTGCCAGCAGTTCGCCGACAGGGAACAATCAGCCCCAGCATTTT. It yields the protein CASSSPTGNNQPQHF.

The V call is TRBV20-1, the J call TRBJ2-3, with D possibly TRBD2 on 6 matching bases. Trimming took off 6 bases at V and 3 bases at J, with 16 bases between the two ends. Germline V gives CDR1 DFQATT, CDR2 SNEGSKA (reference sequence). CDR3 length: 14 amino acids. CDR3 nucleotide sequence: TGCAGTGCCCGAATGGGAGGAGCGACAGATACGCAGTATTTT. It yields the protein CSARMGGATDTQYF.

The chain joins TRBV27 to TRBJ1-1; possible D gene TRBD1, 6 bases. The V gene's germline CDR1 is MNHEY and CDR2 SMNVEV (reference sequence). The V gene lost 10 bases and the J gene lost 8 bases, with 20 bases spanning the gap. This CDR3 has 13 residues. The DNA for the CDR3 is TGTGCCACCCGGGACGCAGTCCAGGGGGAAGCTTTCTTT. Translated, it gives CATRDAVQGEAFF.

This chain uses TRBV3-1 with TRBJ2-1; 8 bases match TRBD2. Germline-derived CDR1 and CDR2 are LGHDT and YNNKEL (reference sequence). The CDR3 extends over 18 amino acids. V dropped 0 bases and J dropped 7; count of bases not matched to a gene: 14. Here the CDR3 DNA reads TGTGCCAGCAGCCAAGACGCCATCACGGGAGGGCCCGGGAATGAGCAGTTCTTC. Translating it yields CASSQDAITGGPGNEQFF.

The rearrangement joins TRBV14 to TRBJ2-1; D could derive from TRBD1 or TRBD2 (5 bases each). Looked up from germline, CDR1 is SGHDN and CDR2 is FVKESK. This CDR3 is built from 12 residues. Deletions cut 8 bases from V and 0 bases from J, with 5 bases between. Here the CDR3 DNA reads TGTGCCAGCGGGGGCTCCTACAATGAGCAGTTCTTC. As protein: CASGGSYNEQFF.

This chain connects TRBV28 to TRBJ2-1; 10 positions match TRBD2. V was clipped by 5 bases and J by 2 bases; unmatched bases: 9. Per germline, CDR1 MDHEN and CDR2 SYDVKM. The CDR3 is 17 amino acids. The CDR3 spells CASSTQREGVTYNEQFF. CDR3 DNA: TGTGCCAGCAGTACCCAGCGGGAGGGGGTCACCTACAATGAGCAGTTCTTC.